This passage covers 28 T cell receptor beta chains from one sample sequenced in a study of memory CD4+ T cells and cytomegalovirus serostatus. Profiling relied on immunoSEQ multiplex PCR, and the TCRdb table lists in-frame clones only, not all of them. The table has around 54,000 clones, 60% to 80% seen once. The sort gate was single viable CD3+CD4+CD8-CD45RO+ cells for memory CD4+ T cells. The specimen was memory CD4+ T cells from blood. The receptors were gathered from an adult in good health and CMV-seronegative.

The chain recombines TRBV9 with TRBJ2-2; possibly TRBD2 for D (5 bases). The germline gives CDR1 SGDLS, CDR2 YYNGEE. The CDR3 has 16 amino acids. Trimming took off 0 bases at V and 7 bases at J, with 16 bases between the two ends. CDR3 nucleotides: TGTGCCAGCAGCGTAGGAGGAAGGGATCGGGGCGGGGAGCTGTTTTTT. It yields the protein CASSVGGRDRGGELFF. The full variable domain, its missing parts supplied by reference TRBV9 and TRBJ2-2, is DSGVTQTPKHLITATGQRVTLRCSPRSGDLSVYWYQQSLDQGLQFLIQYYNGEERAKGNILERFSAQQFPDLHSELNLSSLELGDSALYFCASSVGGRDRGGELFFGEGSRLTVL.

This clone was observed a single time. CDR3 nucleotides: TGTGCCACCGTTTTGGAAGGGTCCCTGATGGGAGAAGCTTTCTTT. This encodes CATVLEGSLMGEAFF. The rearrangement uses TRBV5-4 and TRBJ1-1; D is unresolved. The CDR3 is 15 residues long. V shed 9 bases and J shed 8 bases, with 26 bases lying between them. The V gene's germline CDR1 is SGHNT and CDR2 YYREEE (reference sequence).

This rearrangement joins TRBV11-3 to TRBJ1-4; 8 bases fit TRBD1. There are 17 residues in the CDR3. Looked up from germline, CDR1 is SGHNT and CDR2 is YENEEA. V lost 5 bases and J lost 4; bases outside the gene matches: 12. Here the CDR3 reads CASSNVGTGRSNEKLFF. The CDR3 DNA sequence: TGTGCCAGCAGCAACGTCGGGACAGGTCGAAGTAATGAAAAACTGTTTTTT.

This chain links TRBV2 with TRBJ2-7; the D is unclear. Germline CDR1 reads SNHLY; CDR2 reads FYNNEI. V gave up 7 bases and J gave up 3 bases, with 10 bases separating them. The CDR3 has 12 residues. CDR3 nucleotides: TGTGCCAGCACAAGTGGTTTCTACGAGCAGTACTTC. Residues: CASTSGFYEQYF.

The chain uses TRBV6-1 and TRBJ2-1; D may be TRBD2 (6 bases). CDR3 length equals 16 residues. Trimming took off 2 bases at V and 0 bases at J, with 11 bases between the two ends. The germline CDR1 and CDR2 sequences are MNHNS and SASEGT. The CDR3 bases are TGTGCCAGCAGTGAACGGACGGGGGTCTCCTACAATGAGCAGTTCTTC. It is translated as CASSERTGVSYNEQFF.

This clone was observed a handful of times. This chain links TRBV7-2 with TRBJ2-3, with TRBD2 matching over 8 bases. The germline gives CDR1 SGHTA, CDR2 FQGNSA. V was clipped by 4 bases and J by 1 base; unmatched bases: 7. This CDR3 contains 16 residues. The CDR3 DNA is TGTGCCAGCAGCTACCCGGGACTAGGCCGCACAGATACGCAGTATTTT. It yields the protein CASSYPGLGRTDTQYF.

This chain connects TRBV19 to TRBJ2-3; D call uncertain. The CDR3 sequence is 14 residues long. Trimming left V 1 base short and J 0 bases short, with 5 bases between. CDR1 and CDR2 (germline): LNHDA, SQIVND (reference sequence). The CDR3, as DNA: TGTGCCAGTAGTATAGGGCGGAGCACAGATACGCAGTATTTT. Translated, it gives CASSIGRSTDTQYF.

The CDR3 loop reads CASHRTGTYEQYF. The CDR3 DNA follows: TGTGCCAGCCACCGGACAGGGACGTACGAGCAGTACTTC. J is TRBJ2-7 and V is TRBV6-1; TRBD1 matches 8 bases. Germline V gene data show CDR1 as MNHNS and CDR2 as SASEGT. V shed 8 bases and J 4 bases; nucleotides not matched to a gene: 7. CDR3 length equals 13 residues.

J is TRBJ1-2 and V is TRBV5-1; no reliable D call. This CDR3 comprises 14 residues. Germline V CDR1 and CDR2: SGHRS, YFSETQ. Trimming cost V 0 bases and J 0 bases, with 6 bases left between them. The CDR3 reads CASSLGEPNYGYTF. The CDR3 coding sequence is TGCGCCAGCAGCTTGGGGGAACCTAACTATGGCTACACCTTC.

CDR3 sequence reads: CASSLDPVTSGNEQFF. The CDR3 DNA sequence: TGTGCCAGCAGCTTAGATCCGGTGACTAGCGGGAATGAGCAGTTCTTC. This rearrangement joins TRBV11-2 to TRBJ2-1, with 10 bases aligning to TRBD2. Losses at the gene ends were 0 bases for V and 7 bases for J; bases not matched to a gene: 6. The CDR3 is 16 amino acids. Germline V gene lookup returns CDR1 SGHAT and CDR2 FQNNGV.

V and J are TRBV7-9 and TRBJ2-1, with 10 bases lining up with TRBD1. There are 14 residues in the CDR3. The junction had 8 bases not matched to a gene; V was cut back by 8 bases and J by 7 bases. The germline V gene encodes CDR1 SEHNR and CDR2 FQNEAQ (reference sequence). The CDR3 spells CASWTGQGWNEQFF. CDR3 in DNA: TGTGCCAGCTGGACGGGACAGGGGTGGAATGAGCAGTTCTTC.

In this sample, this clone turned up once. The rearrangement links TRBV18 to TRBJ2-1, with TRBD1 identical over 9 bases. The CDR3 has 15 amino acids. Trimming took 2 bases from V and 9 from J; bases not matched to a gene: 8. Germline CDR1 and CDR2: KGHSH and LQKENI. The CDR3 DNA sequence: TGTGCCAGCTCACCAATCTCACGACAGGGGGGTGAGCAGTTCTTC. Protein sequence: CASSPISRQGGEQFF.

CDR3 sequence: CASSVVPREGAYNEQFF. In DNA, the CDR3 is TGTGCCAGCAGCGTAGTACCCCGGGAGGGCGCCTACAATGAGCAGTTCTTC. The rearrangement links TRBV9 to TRBJ2-1, with 8 bases identical to TRBD2. Germline loops: CDR1 SGDLS, CDR2 YYNGEE. The CDR3 consists of 17 residues. The V gene end was trimmed by 0 bases and the J gene end by 2 bases; junction bases not matched to a gene: 7. Full variable domain (outside the CDR3, taken from reference TRBV9 and TRBJ2-1): DSGVTQTPKHLITATGQRVTLRCSPRSGDLSVYWYQQSLDQGLQFLIQYYNGEERAKGNILERFSAQQFPDLHSELNLSSLELGDSALYFCASSVVPREGAYNEQFFGPGTRLTVL.

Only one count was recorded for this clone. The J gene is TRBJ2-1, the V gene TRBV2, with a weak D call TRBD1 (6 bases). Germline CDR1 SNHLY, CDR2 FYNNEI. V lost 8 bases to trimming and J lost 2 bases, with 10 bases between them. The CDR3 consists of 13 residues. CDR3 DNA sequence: TGTGCCAGCGGCAGGGGTCCCTACAATGAGCAGTTCTTC. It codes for CASGRGPYNEQFF.

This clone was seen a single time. CDR3 in amino acids: CSVDNTFTQYF. In DNA form, the CDR3 reads TGCAGCGTTGATAATACCTTTACGCAGTATTTT. The rearrangement joins TRBV29-1 to TRBJ2-3; D is unresolved. This CDR3 comprises 11 residues. V lost 3 bases, J lost 8 bases, and 9 bases lay in between. Germline V gene data show CDR1 as SQVTM and CDR2 as ANQGSEA.

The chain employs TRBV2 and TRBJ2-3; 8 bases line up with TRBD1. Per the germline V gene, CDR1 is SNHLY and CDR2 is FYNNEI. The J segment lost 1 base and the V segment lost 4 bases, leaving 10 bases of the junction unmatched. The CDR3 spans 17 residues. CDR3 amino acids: CASSAPKDRGGTDTQYF. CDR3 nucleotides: TGTGCCAGCAGTGCCCCAAAAGACAGGGGAGGCACAGATACGCAGTATTTT.

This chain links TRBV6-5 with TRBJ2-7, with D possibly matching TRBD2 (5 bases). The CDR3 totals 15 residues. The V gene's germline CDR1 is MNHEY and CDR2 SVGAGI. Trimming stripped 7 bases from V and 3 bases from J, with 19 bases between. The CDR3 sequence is CASKEEALGSYEQYF. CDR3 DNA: TGTGCCAGCAAGGAGGAGGCGCTGGGGAGCTACGAGCAGTACTTC.

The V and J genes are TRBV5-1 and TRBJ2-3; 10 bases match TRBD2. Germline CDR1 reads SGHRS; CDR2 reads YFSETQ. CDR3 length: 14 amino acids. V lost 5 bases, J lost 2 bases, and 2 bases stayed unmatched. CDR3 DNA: TGCGCCAGCAGGCTAGCGGGAGACACAGATACGCAGTATTTT. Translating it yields CASRLAGDTDTQYF. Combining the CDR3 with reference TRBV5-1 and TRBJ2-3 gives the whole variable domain KAGVTQTPRYLIKTRGQQVTLSCSPISGHRSVSWYQQTPGQGLQFLFEYFSETQRNKGNFPGRFSGRQFSNSRSEMNVSTLELGDSALYLCASRLAGDTDTQYFGPGTRLTVL.

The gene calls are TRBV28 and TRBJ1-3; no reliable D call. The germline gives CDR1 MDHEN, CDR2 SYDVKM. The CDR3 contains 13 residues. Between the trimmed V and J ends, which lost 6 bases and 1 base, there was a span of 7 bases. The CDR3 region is CASRKPSGNTIYF. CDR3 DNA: TGTGCCAGCAGAAAACCTTCTGGAAACACCATATATTTT.

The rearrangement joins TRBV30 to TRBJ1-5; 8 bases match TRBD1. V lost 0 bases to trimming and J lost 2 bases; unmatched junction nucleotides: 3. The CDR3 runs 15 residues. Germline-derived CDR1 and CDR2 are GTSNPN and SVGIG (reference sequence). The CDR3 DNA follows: TGTGCCTGGAGTGTAGACAGGGGAGGCAATCAGCCCCAGCATTTT. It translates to CAWSVDRGGNQPQHF.

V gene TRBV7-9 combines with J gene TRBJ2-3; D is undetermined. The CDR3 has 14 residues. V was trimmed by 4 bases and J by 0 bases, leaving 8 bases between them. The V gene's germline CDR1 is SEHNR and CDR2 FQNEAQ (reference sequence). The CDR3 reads CASSSGYSTDTQYF. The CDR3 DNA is TGTGCCAGCAGCTCGGGCTACAGCACAGATACGCAGTATTTT.

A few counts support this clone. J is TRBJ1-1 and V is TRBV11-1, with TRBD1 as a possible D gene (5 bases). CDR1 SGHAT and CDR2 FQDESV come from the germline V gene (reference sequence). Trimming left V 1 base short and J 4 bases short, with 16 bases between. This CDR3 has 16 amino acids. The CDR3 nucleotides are TGTGCCAGCAGCTTAGGGCTCGGGCAGGGTGGCACTGAAGCTTTCTTT. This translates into CASSLGLGQGGTEAFF.

CDR3 nucleotides: TGTGCCAGCCAAAGGGTGAGGGAAGGGGCCAAAAACATTCAGTACTTC. Translation gives CASQRVREGAKNIQYF. The V call is TRBV6-6, the J call TRBJ2-4, with D maybe TRBD2 (5 bases). V dropped 8 bases and J dropped 1 base, with 18 bases sitting between them. CDR3 length equals 16 residues. CDR1 and CDR2 from the germline V gene are MNHNY and SVGAGI (reference sequence).

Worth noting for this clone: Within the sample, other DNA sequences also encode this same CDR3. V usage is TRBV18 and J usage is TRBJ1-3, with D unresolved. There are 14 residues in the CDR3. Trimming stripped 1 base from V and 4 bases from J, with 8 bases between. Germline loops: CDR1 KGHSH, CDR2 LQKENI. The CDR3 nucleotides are TGTGCCAGCTCACCACAGGGTTCCGGAAACACCATATATTTT. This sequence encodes CASSPQGSGNTIYF.

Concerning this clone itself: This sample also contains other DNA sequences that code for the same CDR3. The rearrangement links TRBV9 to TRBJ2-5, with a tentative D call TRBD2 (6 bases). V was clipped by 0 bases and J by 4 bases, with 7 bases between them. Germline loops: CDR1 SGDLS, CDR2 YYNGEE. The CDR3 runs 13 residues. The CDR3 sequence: CASSVGLGETQYF. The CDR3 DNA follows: TGTGCCAGCAGCGTAGGACTAGGAGAGACCCAGTACTTC.

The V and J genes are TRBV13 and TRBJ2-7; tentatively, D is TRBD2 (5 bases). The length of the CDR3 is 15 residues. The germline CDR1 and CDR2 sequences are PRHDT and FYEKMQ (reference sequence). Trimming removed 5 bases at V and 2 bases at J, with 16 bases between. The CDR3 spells CASSPRRASTYEQYF. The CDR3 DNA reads TGTGCCAGCAGCCCCCGGCGGGCCAGTACCTACGAGCAGTACTTC.

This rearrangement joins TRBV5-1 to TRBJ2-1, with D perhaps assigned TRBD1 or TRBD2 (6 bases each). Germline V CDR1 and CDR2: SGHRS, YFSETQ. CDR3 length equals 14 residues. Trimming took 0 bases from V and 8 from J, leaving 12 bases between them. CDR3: CASSLGWGADEQFF. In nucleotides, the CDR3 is TGCGCCAGCAGCTTGGGATGGGGGGCCGATGAGCAGTTCTTC.

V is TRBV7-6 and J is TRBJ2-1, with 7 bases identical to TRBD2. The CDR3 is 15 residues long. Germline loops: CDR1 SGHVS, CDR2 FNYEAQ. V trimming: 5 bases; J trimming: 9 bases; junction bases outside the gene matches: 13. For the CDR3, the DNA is TGTGCCAGCAGCGGTGGGACTACCGGTGGGGTTGAGCAGTTCTTC. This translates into CASSGGTTGGVEQFF.